The TCR beta chain under discussion was sequenced for a study of shared clonotypes between healthy human individuals. Clones were read by immunoSEQ multiplex PCR, and TCRdb kept only the in-frame ones, dropping some. Among around 200,000 clones listed, 66% were seen once. Trimming took off 0 bases at V and 7 bases at J, with 4 bases between the two ends. In germline, CDR1 is SEHNR, CDR2 FQNEAQ (reference sequence). CDR3 length: 11 amino acids. The rearrangement links TRBV7-9 to TRBJ2-7; D gene ambiguous. The sequenced material came from memory CD4+ T cells sorted from blood. The subset was: CD45RA-negative fraction. This TCR derives from a man younger than 45 in good health. The CDR3: CASSLAREQYF. The CDR3, as DNA: TGTGCCAGCAGCTTAGCCAGGGAGCAGTACTTC.